The present entry profiles one TCR beta chain with its context. This sample stems from a study of blood T cell repertoires in COVID-19. Study overall: Collection of acute and convalescent COVID-19 samples took place in the United States, Italy and Spain. T cells, B-cell-depleted T cells, or PBMCs supplied cDNA or gDNA.

The germline CDR1 and CDR2 sequences are SGHVS and FQNEAQ. Germline trimming cut 5 bases from V and 5 bases from J; bases unmatched to any gene: 8. The CDR3 extends over 15 amino acids. In the study's own analysis: The assay estimated nucleated cells by amplifying reference gene primers. TCRdb's copy holds only in-frame clones and misses some; the assay was immunoSEQ multiplex PCR. V and J calls and clone size follow that table, whereas D and trimming were derived from the DNA. The sample holds tens of thousands of clones, nearly 90% seen once. This receptor was obtained from a man in his sixties or seventies with acute or convalescent COVID-19. The chain employs TRBV7-8 and TRBJ2-3; TRBD1 matches 9 bases. Sequencing was done on a sample of peripheral blood. CDR3 residues: CASSRTGVFGDTQYF. DNA of the CDR3: TGTGCCAGCAGCAGGACAGGGGTATTCGGAGATACGCAGTATTTT.